This T cell receptor (beta chain) was sequenced in a study of blood T cells in healthy people across ages. Study-level findings and limits: In the absence of known donor CMV status, changes in expanded clonotypes were possibly confounded.

Combining a sample-barcoded 5' primer with a J-beta primer mix, a second PCR ran for roughly 7 to 11 cycles. Each cDNA molecule, via a template-switch adaptor with 12 random nucleotides, was tagged. TCRdb ran MiXCR on the 5' RACE reads and lists one entry per CDR3 protein. The data contain around 870,000 distinct CDR3 sequences, about 28% of them singletons. As to this clonotype: Its antigen is unidentified.

Trimming cost V 4 bases and J 6 bases, with 10 bases left between them. CDR3 length: 12 amino acids. Germline CDR1 SGHRS, CDR2 YFSETQ. The material sequenced was blood. V gene TRBV5-1 combines with J gene TRBJ1-2; D ambiguous. This receptor was obtained from a woman aged 80 or over in good health. This chain's CDR3 is CASSNGRDGYTF. CDR3 nucleotides: TGCGCCAGCAGCAACGGACGGGATGGCTACACCTTC. The complete variable domain, with remaining parts taken from reference TRBV5-1 and TRBJ1-2, reads KAGVTQTPRYLIKTRGQQVTLSCSPISGHRSVSWYQQTPGQGLQFLFEYFSETQRNKGNFPGRFSGRQFSNSRSEMNVSTLELGDSALYLCASSNGRDGYTFGSGTRLTVV.